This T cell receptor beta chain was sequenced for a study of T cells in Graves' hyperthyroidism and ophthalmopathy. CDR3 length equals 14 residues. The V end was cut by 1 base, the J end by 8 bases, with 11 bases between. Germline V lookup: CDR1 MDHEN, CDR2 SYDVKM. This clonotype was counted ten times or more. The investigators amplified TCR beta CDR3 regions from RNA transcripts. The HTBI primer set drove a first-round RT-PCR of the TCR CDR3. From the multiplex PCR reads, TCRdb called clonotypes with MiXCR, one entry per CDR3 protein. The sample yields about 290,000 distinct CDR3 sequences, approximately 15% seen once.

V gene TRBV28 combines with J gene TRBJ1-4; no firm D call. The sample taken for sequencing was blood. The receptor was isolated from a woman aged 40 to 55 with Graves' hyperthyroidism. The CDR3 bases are TGTGCCAGCAGTTTATCGGGGAGTATCGAAAAACTGTTTTTT. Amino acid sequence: CASSLSGSIEKLFF.